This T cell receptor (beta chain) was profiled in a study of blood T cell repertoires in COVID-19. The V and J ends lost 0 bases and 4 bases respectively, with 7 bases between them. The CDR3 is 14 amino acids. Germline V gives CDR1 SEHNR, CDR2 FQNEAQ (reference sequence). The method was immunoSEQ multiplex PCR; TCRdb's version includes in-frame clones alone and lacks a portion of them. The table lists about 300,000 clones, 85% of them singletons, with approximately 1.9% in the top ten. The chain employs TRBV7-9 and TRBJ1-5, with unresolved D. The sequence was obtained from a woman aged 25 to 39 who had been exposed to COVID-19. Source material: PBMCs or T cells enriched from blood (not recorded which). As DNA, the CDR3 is TGTGCCAGCAGCTTAGCGTCGGAGAATCAGCCCCAGCATTTT. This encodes CASSLASENQPQHF.